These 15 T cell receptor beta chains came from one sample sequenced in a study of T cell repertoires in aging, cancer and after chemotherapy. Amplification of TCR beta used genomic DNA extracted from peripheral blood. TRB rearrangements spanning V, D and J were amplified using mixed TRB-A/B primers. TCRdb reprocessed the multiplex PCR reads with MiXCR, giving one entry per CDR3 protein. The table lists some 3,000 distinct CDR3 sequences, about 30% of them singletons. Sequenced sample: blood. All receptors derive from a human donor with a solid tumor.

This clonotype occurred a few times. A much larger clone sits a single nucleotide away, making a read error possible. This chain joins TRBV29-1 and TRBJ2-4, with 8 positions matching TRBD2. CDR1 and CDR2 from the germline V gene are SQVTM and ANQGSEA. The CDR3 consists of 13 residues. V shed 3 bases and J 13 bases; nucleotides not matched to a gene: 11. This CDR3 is CSVDSGTYNEQYF. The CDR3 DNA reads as TGCAGCGTTGATAGCGGGACGTACAATGAGCAGTACTTC.

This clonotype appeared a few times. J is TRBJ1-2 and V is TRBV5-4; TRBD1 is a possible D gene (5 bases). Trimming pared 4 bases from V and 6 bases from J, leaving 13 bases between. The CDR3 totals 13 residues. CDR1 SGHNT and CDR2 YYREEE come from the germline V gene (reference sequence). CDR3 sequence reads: CASSPGGGNGYTF. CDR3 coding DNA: TGTGCCAGCAGCCCGGGTGGGGGAAATGGCTACACCTTC.

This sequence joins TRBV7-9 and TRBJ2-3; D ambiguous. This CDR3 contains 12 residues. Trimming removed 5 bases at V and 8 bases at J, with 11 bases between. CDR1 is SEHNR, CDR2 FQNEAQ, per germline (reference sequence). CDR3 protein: CASSDETVTQYF. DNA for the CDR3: TGTGCCAGCAGCGATGAGACGGTTACGCAGTATTTT. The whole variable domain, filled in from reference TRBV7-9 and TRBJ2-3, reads DTGVSQNPRHKITKRGQNVTFRCDPISEHNRLYWYRQTLGQGPEFLTYFQNEAQLEKSRLLSDRFSAERPKGSFSTLEIQRTEQGDSAMYLCASSDETVTQYFGPGTRLTVL.

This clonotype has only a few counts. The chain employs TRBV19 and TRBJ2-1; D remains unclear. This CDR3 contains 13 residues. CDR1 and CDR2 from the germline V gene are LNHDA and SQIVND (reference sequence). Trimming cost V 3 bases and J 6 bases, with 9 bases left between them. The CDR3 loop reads CASSIAPVNEQFF. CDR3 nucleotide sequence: TGTGCCAGTAGTATCGCCCCAGTCAATGAGCAGTTCTTC.

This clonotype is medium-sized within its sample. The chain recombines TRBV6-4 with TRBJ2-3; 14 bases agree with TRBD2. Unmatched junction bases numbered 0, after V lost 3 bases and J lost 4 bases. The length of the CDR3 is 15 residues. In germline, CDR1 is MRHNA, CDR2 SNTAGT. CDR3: CASSETSGGADTQYF. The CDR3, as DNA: TGTGCCAGCAGTGAGACTAGCGGGGGGGCAGATACGCAGTATTTT.

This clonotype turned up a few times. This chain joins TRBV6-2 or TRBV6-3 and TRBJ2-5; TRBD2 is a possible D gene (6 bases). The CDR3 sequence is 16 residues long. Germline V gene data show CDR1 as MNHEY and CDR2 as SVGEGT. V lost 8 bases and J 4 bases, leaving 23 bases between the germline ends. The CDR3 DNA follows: TGTGCCAGCGGATCTACCGGGACTTTTATCGGAGAGACCCAGTACTTC. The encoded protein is CASGSTGTFIGETQYF.

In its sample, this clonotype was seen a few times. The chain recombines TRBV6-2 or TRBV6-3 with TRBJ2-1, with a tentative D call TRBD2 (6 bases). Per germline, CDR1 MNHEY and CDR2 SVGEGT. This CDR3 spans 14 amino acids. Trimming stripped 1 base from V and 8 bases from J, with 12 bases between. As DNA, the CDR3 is TGTGCCAGCAGTTACTTCCGGGGGTTAGATGAGCAGTTCTTC. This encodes CASSYFRGLDEQFF.

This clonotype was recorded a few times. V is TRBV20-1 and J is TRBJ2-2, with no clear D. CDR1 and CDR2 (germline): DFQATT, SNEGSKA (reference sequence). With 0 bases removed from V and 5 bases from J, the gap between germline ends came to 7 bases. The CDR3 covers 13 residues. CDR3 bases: TGCAGTGCTAGAGATATGGAGACCGGGGAGCTGTTTTTT. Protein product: CSARDMETGELFF.

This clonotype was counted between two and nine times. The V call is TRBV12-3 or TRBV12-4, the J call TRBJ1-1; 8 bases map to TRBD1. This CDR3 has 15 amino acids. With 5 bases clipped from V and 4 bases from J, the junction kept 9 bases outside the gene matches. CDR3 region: CASSRGTGWATEAFF. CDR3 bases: TGTGCCAGCAGTCGTGGGACAGGTTGGGCCACTGAAGCTTTCTTT.

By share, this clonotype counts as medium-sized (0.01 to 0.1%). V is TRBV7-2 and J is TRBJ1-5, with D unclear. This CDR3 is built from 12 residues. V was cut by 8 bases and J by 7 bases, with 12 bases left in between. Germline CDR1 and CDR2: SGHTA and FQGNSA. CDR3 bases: TGTGCCAGCGGCACCGGGAAGCAGCCCCAGCATTTT. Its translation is CASGTGKQPQHF.

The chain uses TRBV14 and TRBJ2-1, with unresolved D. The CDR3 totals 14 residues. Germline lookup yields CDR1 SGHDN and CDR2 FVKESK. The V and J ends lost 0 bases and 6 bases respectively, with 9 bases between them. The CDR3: CASSQDSRLNEQFF. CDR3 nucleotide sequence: TGTGCCAGCAGCCAAGACAGTCGCCTCAATGAGCAGTTCTTC.

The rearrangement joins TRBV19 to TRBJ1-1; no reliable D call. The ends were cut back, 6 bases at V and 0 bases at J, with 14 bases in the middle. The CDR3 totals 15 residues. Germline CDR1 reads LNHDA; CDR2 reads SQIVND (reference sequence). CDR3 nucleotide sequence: TGTGCCAGTAGAACGGGAGTGACCATGAACACTGAAGCTTTCTTT. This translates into CASRTGVTMNTEAFF.

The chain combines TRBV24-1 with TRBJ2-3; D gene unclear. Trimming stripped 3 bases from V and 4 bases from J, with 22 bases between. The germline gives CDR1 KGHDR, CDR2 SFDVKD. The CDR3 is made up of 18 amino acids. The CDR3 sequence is CATSDPMNSDTHPDTQYF. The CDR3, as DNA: TGTGCCACCAGTGATCCCATGAACAGCGATACACATCCAGATACGCAGTATTTT.

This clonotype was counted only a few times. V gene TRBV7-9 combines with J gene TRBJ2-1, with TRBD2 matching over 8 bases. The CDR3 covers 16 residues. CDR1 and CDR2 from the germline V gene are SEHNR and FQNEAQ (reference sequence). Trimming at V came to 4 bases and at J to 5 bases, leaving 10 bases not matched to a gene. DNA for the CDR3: TGTGCCAGCAGCTCGACTAGCGCCATCTTCCACAATGAGCAGTTCTTC. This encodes CASSSTSAIFHNEQFF.

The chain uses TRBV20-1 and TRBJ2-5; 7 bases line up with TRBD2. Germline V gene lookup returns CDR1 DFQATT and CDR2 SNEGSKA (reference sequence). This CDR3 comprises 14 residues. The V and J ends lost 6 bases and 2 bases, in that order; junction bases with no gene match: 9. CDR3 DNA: TGCAGTGCCCACAAAGGGAGGGGACAAGAGACCCAGTACTTC. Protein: CSAHKGRGQETQYF.